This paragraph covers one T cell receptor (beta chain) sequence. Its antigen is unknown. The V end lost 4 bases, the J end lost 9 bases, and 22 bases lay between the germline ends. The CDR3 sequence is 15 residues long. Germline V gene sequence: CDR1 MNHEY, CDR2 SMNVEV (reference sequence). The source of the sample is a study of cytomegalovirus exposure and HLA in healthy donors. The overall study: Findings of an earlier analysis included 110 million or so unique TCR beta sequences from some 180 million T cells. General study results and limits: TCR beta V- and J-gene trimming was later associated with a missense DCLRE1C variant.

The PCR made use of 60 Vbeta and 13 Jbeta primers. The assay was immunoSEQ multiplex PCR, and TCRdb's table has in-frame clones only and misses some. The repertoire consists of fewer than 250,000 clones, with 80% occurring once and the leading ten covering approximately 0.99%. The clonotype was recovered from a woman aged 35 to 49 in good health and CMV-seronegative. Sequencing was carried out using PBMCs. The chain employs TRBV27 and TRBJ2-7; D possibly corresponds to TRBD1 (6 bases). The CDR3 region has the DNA TGTGCCAGCAGTTACACGGGACATAGGGGACCGGGGCAGTACTTC. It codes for CASSYTGHRGPGQYF.